This T cell receptor (beta chain) is from a study of T cells of healthy individuals. MiXCR, run by TCRdb on the 5' RACE reads, gives a single entry per CDR3 protein. The table has some 100,000 distinct CDR3 sequences, approximately 15% seen once. Trimming cost V 3 bases and J 3 bases, with 12 bases left between them. This CDR3 comprises 16 residues. CDR1 and CDR2 from the germline V gene are ENHRY and SYGVKD. This clonotype was counted only a few times. This TCR derives from a human donor in good health. This chain links TRBV10-3 with TRBJ2-6, with D maybe TRBD1 (6 bases). DNA for the CDR3: TGTGCCATCAGTGAAGCCACAGGGAATGGGGCCAACGTCCTGACTTTC. Protein: CAISEATGNGANVLTF.